This TCR beta chain was captured in a study of blood T cell repertoires in COVID-19. Study-wide context: Samples representing acute and convalescent COVID-19 were sourced from the United States, Italy and Spain. T cells, B-cell-depleted T cells, or PBMCs supplied cDNA or gDNA.

A Seattle source enrolled patients during active infection and followed them longitudinally. Measured with immunoSEQ multiplex PCR; TCRdb has only the in-frame clones, and not every one. The data contain about 220,000 clones, about 82% of them singletons. With 2 bases removed from V and 6 bases from J, the gap between germline ends came to 7 bases. Per germline, CDR1 SEHNR and CDR2 FQNEAQ (reference sequence). The CDR3 sequence is 12 residues long. Sequencing input: peripheral blood. This rearrangement joins TRBV7-9 to TRBJ1-1; D unresolved. This receptor was obtained from a woman in her 70s with COVID-19, enrolled during active disease. CDR3 DNA sequence: TGTGCCAGCAGCTTACATGCAGCTGAAGCTTTCTTT. This codes for CASSLHAAEAFF.